The 9 T cell receptor beta chains below were found in one sample sequenced in a study of identical twins (TCRdb year 2016). Library construction relied on 5' RACE. The sample was run on an Illumina HiSeq 2000. In TCRdb, the public reads were trimmed at Q25 with fastp and aligned with MiXCR, with productive beta chains retained. Each CDR3 protein gets just one entry, which takes the most common genes and DNA from the rows behind it. Counted in this sample were approximately 590,000 distinct CDR3 sequences; 9.6% of them appeared once. Clones ranked in the top ten supply 3% of the sample. In addition, the sample was reused for a study of yellow fever vaccine responses in identical twins.

Material: PBMCs. These receptors were obtained from a woman in her late teens or twenties in good health.

The sample holds many counts of this clonotype. The V gene is TRBV29-1, the J gene TRBJ1-2, with D unresolved. The CDR3 sequence is 16 residues long. Per germline, CDR1 SQVTM and CDR2 ANQGSEA. V lost 5 bases, J lost 9 bases, and 28 bases lay in between. This chain's CDR3 is CSVLGPLSDGVTSYTF. In DNA, the CDR3 is TGCAGCGTTTTAGGCCCATTATCGGACGGAGTCACAAGCTACACCTTC.

This clonotype was counted many times. The V call is TRBV7-8, the J call TRBJ2-1; D possibly corresponds to TRBD2 (5 bases). Trimming stripped 5 bases from V and 5 bases from J, with 16 bases between. Germline CDR1 is SGHVS and CDR2 is FQNEAQ. There are 15 residues in the CDR3. CDR3 sequence: CASSPRTADHNEQFF. In DNA, the CDR3 is TGTGCCAGCAGCCCCCGGACTGCAGACCACAATGAGCAGTTCTTC.

This clonotype has a handful of counts. The rearrangement joins TRBV7-2 to TRBJ2-3; D uncertain. Matching the DNA end better, TRBJ1-5 makes the J call doubtful. The CDR3 has 17 residues. Germline CDR1 reads SGHTA; CDR2 reads FQGNSA. The chain's CDR3 is CASSSHPDIGETDTQHF. As DNA, the CDR3 is TGTGCCAGCAGCTCCCACCCCGACATAGGAGAAACAGATACGCAGCATTTT.

This clonotype was seen many times. The J gene is TRBJ2-1, the V gene TRBV11-2, with TRBD1 matching over 7 bases. V trimming: 4 bases; J trimming: 10 bases; junction bases outside the gene matches: 7. The CDR3 sequence is 13 residues long. Germline CDR1 SGHAT, CDR2 FQNNGV. CDR3 sequence (DNA): TGTGCCAGCAGCTCCCTGGACAGGCCAGAGCAGTTCTTC. Residues: CASSSLDRPEQFF.

This clonotype was counted ten times or more. The chain links TRBV20-1 to TRBJ2-1, with 11 bases fitting TRBD2. The CDR3 has 15 residues. Germline values: CDR1 DFQATT, CDR2 SNEGSKA (reference sequence). V trimming: 3 bases; J trimming: 2 bases; junction bases outside the gene matches: 3. In DNA form, the CDR3 reads TGCAGTGCTAGCGGTAGCGGGAGGGCCTACAATGAGCAGTTCTTC. Translation: CSASGSGRAYNEQFF.

The CDR3 DNA follows: TGTGCCAGCAGTTACTTGGAGTTAGGGGAGGAGCTGTTTTTT. It codes for CASSYLELGEELFF. The rearrangement uses TRBV6-2 or TRBV6-3 and TRBJ2-2, with TRBD1 as a possible D gene (5 bases). The germline V and J ends were trimmed by 1 base and 10 bases, with 13 bases remaining between them. Germline V gene lookup returns CDR1 MNHEY and CDR2 SVGEGT. The CDR3 has 14 residues.

The J gene is TRBJ1-4, the V gene TRBV12-3 or TRBV12-4; tentative D call: TRBD1 (5 bases). The CDR3 spans 11 residues. V was pared by 5 bases and J by 11 bases, with 9 bases between. DNA for the CDR3: TGTGCCAGCAGTAACCGGGACAAACTGTTTTTT. It yields the protein CASSNRDKLFF.

The V and J genes are TRBV19 and TRBJ2-7; D gene uncertain. The germline V gene encodes CDR1 LNHDA and CDR2 SQIVND (reference sequence). This CDR3 contains 13 residues. Deletions cut 4 bases from V and 0 bases from J, with 7 bases between. The chain's CDR3 is CASSKLGSYEQYF. In DNA form, the CDR3 reads TGTGCCAGTAGTAAGCTAGGCTCCTACGAGCAGTACTTC.

This clonotype was seen many times. The chain is built from TRBV12-3 or TRBV12-4 and TRBJ1-5; the D is unclear. Trimming took 6 bases from V and 2 from J, leaving 8 bases between them. The CDR3 runs to 13 residues. CDR3 amino acids: CASRGGGNQPQHF. Here the CDR3 DNA reads TGTGCCAGCAGAGGCGGAGGCAATCAGCCCCAGCATTTT.